The 20 T cell receptor beta chains given below trace back to one sample, sequenced in a study of identical twins. TCRdb reprocessed the 5' RACE reads via MiXCR and lists one record per CDR3 protein. The sample consists of about 190,000 distinct CDR3 sequences, about 16% of them appearing once. This same sample was also part of a study on T cells expressing NK-cell markers.

Sequencing was done on a sample of CD8+ T cells sorted from blood. Every receptor here comes from a woman under 30 in good health.

J is TRBJ1-1 and V is TRBV7-3, with D uncertain. Trimming shortened V by 3 bases and J by 6 bases, and 14 bases separated the two germline ends. The germline gives CDR1 SGHTA, CDR2 FQGTGA. The CDR3 is made up of 14 amino acids. CDR3 coding DNA: TGTGCCAGCAGCTTGATGGGCCAGATCTCTGAAGCTTTCTTT. It codes for CASSLMGQISEAFF.

This clonotype was recorded at least ten times. This rearrangement joins TRBV12-3 or TRBV12-4 to TRBJ2-7; D not certain. The CDR3 length is 15 residues. The V and J ends lost 4 bases and 7 bases respectively, with 20 bases between them. This CDR3 reads CASSSPTTSTEEQYF. The CDR3 DNA follows: TGTGCCAGCAGTTCCCCGACAACCAGTACGGAGGAGCAGTACTTC.

The chain carries TRBV11-2 and TRBJ2-5; 9 bases fit TRBD1. The V gene's germline CDR1 is SGHAT and CDR2 FQNNGV. With 3 bases clipped from V and 3 bases from J, the junction kept 5 bases outside the gene matches. The CDR3 loop spans 15 amino acids. The DNA of the CDR3 is TGTGCCAGCAGCTTCGGGACAGGGAGTAAAGAGACCCAGTACTTC. This sequence encodes CASSFGTGSKETQYF.

Many counts were recorded for this clonotype. DNA of the CDR3: TGCGCCAGCAGCCTCACTAGGCGGAGCGGGAGTAGTATCGGGGAGCTGTTTTTT. Protein: CASSLTRRSGSSIGELFF. V is TRBV4-3 and J is TRBJ2-2, with 8 bases identical to TRBD2. Germline loops: CDR1 LGHNA, CDR2 YSLEER. V lost 4 bases, J lost 7 bases, and 17 bases stayed unmatched. The CDR3 is 18 amino acids.

Remarks on this clonotype: A junction boundary mismatches the germline segment, possibly from a read error. The genes are TRBV7-7 and TRBJ2-1; the match to TRBD2 covers 8 bases. The germline gives CDR1 SSHAT, CDR2 FNYEAQ (reference sequence). This CDR3 contains 15 residues. Here the CDR3 DNA reads TGTGCTAGCAGCTTAGACAGCGGGAGCGACAATGAGCAGTTCTTC. This encodes CASSLDSGSDNEQFF. Full variable domain (remainder filled in from reference TRBV7-7 and TRBJ2-1): GAGVSQSPRYKVTKRGQDVTLRCDPISSHATLYWYQQALGQGPEFLTYFNYEAQPDKSGLPSDRFSAERPEGSISTLTIQRTEQRDSAMYRCASSLDSGSDNEQFFGPGTRLTVL.

This clonotype was detected once. This sequence joins TRBV19 and TRBJ2-7; 7 nucleotides agree with TRBD1. Germline CDR1 LNHDA, CDR2 SQIVND (reference sequence). The junction had 11 bases not matched to a gene; V was cut back by 10 bases and J by 2 bases. CDR3 length: 14 amino acids. CDR3 in DNA: TGTGCCACCTCGACAGGGCCCTCCGCCTACGAGCAGTACTTC. It translates to CATSTGPSAYEQYF. Full variable domain (missing parts from reference TRBV19 and TRBJ2-7): DGGITQSPKYLFRKEGQNVTLSCEQNLNHDAMYWYRQDPGQGLRLIYYSQIVNDFQKGDIAEGYSVSREKKESFPLTVTSAQKNPTAFYLCATSTGPSAYEQYFGPGTRLTVT.

The DNA of the CDR3 is TGTGCCAGCAGTTACTCGCCTAGCGGGGTCATTCTCAATGAGCAGTTCTTC. It specifies CASSYSPSGVILNEQFF. The rearrangement uses TRBV6-5 and TRBJ2-1; TRBD2 agrees at 9 bases. The CDR3 covers 17 residues. The J segment lost 6 bases and the V segment lost 0 bases, leaving 9 bases of the junction unmatched. Germline V CDR1 and CDR2: MNHEY, SVGAGI.

The chain couples TRBV20-1 to TRBJ2-2, with a tentative D call TRBD1 (6 bases). The V gene lost 1 base and the J gene lost 7 bases, with 19 bases spanning the gap. CDR3 length: 16 residues. Germline CDR1 reads DFQATT; CDR2 reads SNEGSKA (reference sequence). CDR3 protein: CSARGVGRQVIGELFF. CDR3 sequence (DNA): TGCAGTGCTAGAGGCGTGGGGAGACAGGTTATCGGGGAGCTGTTTTTT.

J is TRBJ2-5 and V is TRBV9; 7 bases are shared with TRBD1. CDR3 size: 13 residues. The V gene end was trimmed by 3 bases and the J gene end by 5 bases; junction bases not matched to a gene: 4. Looked up from germline, CDR1 is SGDLS and CDR2 is YYNGEE. CDR3 sequence reads: CASSGQGQETQYF. The CDR3 bases are TGTGCCAGCAGCGGACAGGGCCAGGAGACCCAGTACTTC.

Only a few counts were recorded for this clonotype. The CDR3 spells CASSPTGIEAFF. DNA of the CDR3: TGTGCCAGCAGCCCCACGGGGATTGAAGCTTTCTTT. This chain links TRBV12-3 or TRBV12-4 with TRBJ1-1; D unresolved. V lost 6 bases to trimming and J lost 7 bases, with 12 bases between them. This CDR3 has 12 residues.

Ten or more counts support this clonotype. V is TRBV29-1 and J is TRBJ2-3, with 10 positions matching TRBD2. The CDR3 extends over 16 amino acids. The germline V gene encodes CDR1 SQVTM and CDR2 ANQGSEA. J gave up 8 bases and V 3 bases, and 14 bases lay outside the gene matches. This chain's CDR3 is CSVERASGSYGVTQYF. Here the CDR3 DNA reads TGCAGCGTTGAGAGGGCTAGCGGGAGTTACGGCGTTACGCAGTATTTT.

This clonotype was seen at least ten times. J is TRBJ2-1 and V is TRBV5-6, with D unresolved. V was shortened by 3 bases and J by 3 bases, with 4 bases between the two germline ends. The CDR3 runs to 12 residues. Germline CDR1 SGHDT, CDR2 YYEEEE. The CDR3 coding sequence is TGTGCCAGCAGCTCCTACTACAATGAGCAGTTCTTC. This codes for CASSSYYNEQFF.

V and J are TRBV14 and TRBJ2-1; D gene uncertain. This CDR3 region has 13 residues. Deletions cut 4 bases from V and 2 bases from J, with 6 bases between. CDR1 and CDR2 (germline): SGHDN, FVKESK. This CDR3 reads CASSPRAYNEQFF. The CDR3 DNA follows: TGTGCCAGCAGCCCGCGCGCCTACAATGAGCAGTTCTTC.

The rearrangement uses TRBV7-9 and TRBJ2-3, with 9 bases lining up with TRBD2. V dropped 3 bases and J dropped 2; count of bases not matched to a gene: 3. CDR3 length: 15 residues. Germline V gene lookup returns CDR1 SEHNR and CDR2 FQNEAQ (reference sequence). CDR3 nucleotides: TGTGCCAGCAGCTTCTCTAGCGGGGACACAGATACGCAGTATTTT. Translated, it gives CASSFSSGDTDTQYF.

This clonotype was detected a few times. The CDR3 protein is CASSLAGSRNEQFF. Written as DNA, the CDR3 is TGTGCCAGCAGTTTAGCGGGTTCTAGGAATGAGCAGTTCTTC. This chain connects TRBV12-3 or TRBV12-4 to TRBJ2-1; D uncertain. CDR3 length equals 14 residues. V was trimmed by 0 bases and J by 7 bases, leaving 10 bases between them.

This chain's CDR3 is CASSLEADSYNEQFF. In DNA form, the CDR3 reads TGTGCCAGCAGCCTCGAGGCGGATTCCTACAATGAGCAGTTCTTC. This chain links TRBV7-6 with TRBJ2-1; D call uncertain. V was shortened by 5 bases and J by 1 base, with 12 bases between the two germline ends. The CDR3 totals 15 residues. The germline CDR1 and CDR2 sequences are SGHVS and FNYEAQ.

This clonotype was found a few times. The chain has TRBV11-2 and TRBJ2-5, with 8 bases identical to TRBD1. Germline V CDR1 and CDR2: SGHAT, FQNNGV. Trimming cost V 1 base and J 2 bases; bases outside gene matches: 6. The length of the CDR3 is 16 residues. The CDR3 DNA reads TGTGCCAGCAGCTTAGGTGCAGGGGGCGATCAAGAGACCCAGTACTTC. It translates to CASSLGAGGDQETQYF.

The rearrangement links TRBV15 to TRBJ2-3; no firm D call. Germline CDR1 and CDR2: LNHNV and YYDKDF (reference sequence). With 4 bases removed from V and 6 bases from J, the gap between germline ends came to 14 bases. The CDR3 is 14 residues long. The CDR3 coding sequence is TGTGCCACCAGCACTCCCCCATCAATCGATACGCAGTATTTT. Encoded protein: CATSTPPSIDTQYF.

In this sample, this clonotype turned up a few times. The CDR3 here is CASSPGVREQYF. DNA for the CDR3: TGTGCCAGCAGCCCAGGTGTCCGCGAGCAGTACTTC. The rearrangement uses TRBV7-9 and TRBJ2-7; D is unresolved. The CDR3 has 12 amino acids. With 5 bases removed from V and 6 bases from J, the gap between germline ends came to 11 bases. CDR1 and CDR2 from the germline V gene are SEHNR and FQNEAQ (reference sequence).

The chain combines TRBV28 with TRBJ1-1; maybe TRBD1 (5 bases). The germline V gene has CDR1 MDHEN and CDR2 SYDVKM. V lost 2 bases, J lost 1 base, and 8 bases lay in between. The CDR3 sequence is 14 residues long. The CDR3 DNA reads TGTGCCAGCAGTTTAATGGGGCGGAACACTGAAGCTTTCTTT. As protein: CASSLMGRNTEAFF.